Listed below are T cell receptor beta chains from one sample, sequenced in a study of technical replicates of blood from a handful of donors. Sequenced by immunoSEQ multiplex PCR; TCRdb stores in-frame clones only, minus some. Here the sample spans approximately 81,000 clones, nearly 96% being singletons. What was sequenced was T cells isolated from PBMCs. These receptors originate from a human donor in good health. CDR3s include the opening cysteine and the closing phenylalanine or tryptophan. D genes are given only for firm matches. Size is stated for part of the rows, as once, few or many counts, or as a class when the clone is expanded.

d_gene	v_gene	abundance	j_gene	CDR3nt	CDR3aa
TRBD2	TRBV7-6	NA	TRBJ2-1	TGTGCCAGCAGCTTAGGTGGCGGGAGGGCCCTCGATGAGCAGTTCTTC	CASSLGGGRALDEQFF
NA	TRBV14	NA	TRBJ2-7	TGTGCCAGCAGCCCCTTTACTAGATACGAGCAGTACTTC	CASSPFTRYEQYF
NA	TRBV10-2	NA	TRBJ1-2	TGCGCCAGCAGCTATTCAAGGACAGCTAACTATGGCTACACCTTC	CASSYSRTANYGYTF
NA	TRBV9	NA	TRBJ1-1	TGTGCCAGCAGCCCTTCGGGGGGGGGAGGAACTGAAGCTTTCTTT	CASSPSGGGGTEAFF
NA	TRBV6-6	NA	TRBJ1-1	TGTGCCAGCATCAAAGGGGATACTGAAGCTTTCTTT	CASIKGDTEAFF
NA	TRBV7-2	few	TRBJ1-1	TGTGCCAGCAGCTTAATCCGGAACACTGAAGCTTTCTTT	CASSLIRNTEAFF
TRBD1	TRBV11-2	once	TRBJ2-5	TGTGCCAGCGGACAGGGGCGGGAGACCCAGTACTTC	CASGQGRETQYF
TRBD2	TRBV6-5	NA	TRBJ2-7	TGTGCCAGCAGTTCTAGCGGACCTAACGAGCAGTACTTC	CASSSSGPNEQYF
TRBD1	TRBV7-8	NA	TRBJ1-1	TGTGCCAGCAGCCACGGGACAGGGGCCATGGACACTGAAGCTTTCTTT	CASSHGTGAMDTEAFF
NA	TRBV10-3	NA	TRBJ1-1	TGTGCCATCAGTGGAGGGGAGGCCACTGAAGCTTTCTTT	CAISGGEATEAFF
NA	TRBV28	NA	TRBJ2-3	TGTGCCAGCGTCACTCCGACAGATACGCAGTATTTT	CASVTPTDTQYF
NA	TRBV6-4	NA	TRBJ2-3	TGTGCCAGCAGGCGGTCGGGAGTGACGACAGATACGCAGTATTTT	CASRRSGVTTDTQYF
NA	TRBV27	NA	TRBJ1-2	TGTGCCAGCAGTTGGCTCCATCTAGGAGGTGGAAACGAATTTAACTATGGCTACACCTTC	CASSWLHLGGGNEFNYGYTF
NA	TRBV4-2	NA	TRBJ2-2	TGTGCCAGCAGCCAAGATACTACAGGGATCGGCGGGGAGCTGTTTTTT	CASSQDTTGIGGELFF
TRBD1	TRBV7-9	NA	TRBJ2-1	TGTGCCAGCAGAGGAACCCCCCAAGACAGGGGCTTTGGGGATGAGCAGTTCTTC	CASRGTPQDRGFGDEQFF
NA	TRBV27	NA	TRBJ2-7	TGTGCCAGCAGTTTAACCCGGGAACTCATCGAGCAGTACTTC	CASSLTRELIEQYF
TRBD2	TRBV2	NA	TRBJ2-3	TGTGCCAGCAAAGGCGGGAGTACAGATACGCAGTATTTT	CASKGGSTDTQYF
NA	TRBV10-3	NA	TRBJ2-2	TGTGCCATCAGAGGTTCTGGGCAGGGCTTAACCGGGGAGCTGTTTTTT	CAIRGSGQGLTGELFF
TRBD2	TRBV9	once	TRBJ2-2	TGTGCCAGCAGTGATACTAGCGCCGGCACCGGGGAGCTGTTTTTT	CASSDTSAGTGELFF
NA	TRBV7-9	NA	TRBJ2-6	TGTGCCAGCAGCCTAGACATCTCTGGGGCCAACGTCCTGACTTTC	CASSLDISGANVLTF
NA	TRBV13	NA	TRBJ1-5	TGTGCCAGCAGCTTGGCAGGACACAATCAGCCCCAGCATTTT	CASSLAGHNQPQHF
NA	TRBV10-3	NA	TRBJ1-2	TGTGCCATCAACAGGGAACGCTATGGCTACACCTTC	CAINRERYGYTF
TRBD1	TRBV6-6	NA	TRBJ1-1	TGTGCCAGCAGTAGAGGACAGGGGGCGTTTAACACTGAAGCTTTCTTT	CASSRGQGAFNTEAFF
NA	TRBV5-4	few	TRBJ2-1	TGTGCCAGCAGTTTTAACTCGTTACATGAGCAGTTCTTC	CASSFNSLHEQFF